The 10 T cell receptor beta chains in this list originate from one sample, sequenced in a study of cytomegalovirus exposure and HLA in healthy donors. The primer mix had 60 Vbeta and 13 Jbeta primers. Produced via immunoSEQ multiplex PCR; TCRdb's table is partial and in-frame only. The sample contains 85,000 to 130,000 clones, over 60% of which appear only once. Sequenced sample: PBMCs. The receptors stem from a man between 60 and 75 years old in good health and CMV-seropositive.

The rearrangement joins TRBV29-1 to TRBJ1-5; 10 nucleotides agree with TRBD1. Germline-derived CDR1 and CDR2 are SQVTM and ANQGSEA. The length of the CDR3 is 14 residues. V dropped 6 bases and J dropped 6; count of bases not matched to a gene: 8. The chain's CDR3 is CSVLTGGQPQPQHF. CDR3 nucleotide sequence: TGCAGCGTCCTGACAGGGGGCCAGCCTCAGCCCCAGCATTTT.

V gene TRBV6-1 combines with J gene TRBJ2-7; possibly TRBD2 for D (6 bases). Trimming left V 4 bases short and J 2 bases short, with 12 bases between. The CDR3 is made up of 14 amino acids. In germline, CDR1 is MNHNS, CDR2 SASEGT. CDR3: CASSVGGLAYEQYF. The CDR3 DNA follows: TGTGCCAGCAGTGTCGGGGGTTTGGCCTACGAGCAGTACTTC.

This clone turned up a few times. This chain links TRBV6-6 with TRBJ1-2; the match to TRBD1 covers 7 bases. The ends lost 2 bases at V and 4 bases at J; junction bases unmatched: 4. The V gene's germline CDR1 is MNHNY and CDR2 SVGAGI (reference sequence). The CDR3 runs to 14 residues. The CDR3: CASSYGRTGYGYTF. The CDR3 DNA reads TGTGCCAGCAGTTACGGCAGGACAGGCTATGGCTACACCTTC.

Only one count was recorded for this clone. The chain employs TRBV27 and TRBJ2-7, with 8 bases aligning to TRBD2. Germline CDR1 reads MNHEY; CDR2 reads SMNVEV (reference sequence). This CDR3 comprises 17 residues. V was pared by 0 bases and J by 5 bases, with 12 bases of the junction left unmatched. The CDR3 bases are TGTGCCAGCAGTTTATCGAGGGGGGCGGGGGGACACCACGAGCAGTACTTC. It translates to CASSLSRGAGGHHEQYF.

This sequence joins TRBV11-3 and TRBJ2-7; no clear D gene. V was cut by 4 bases and J by 0 bases, with 10 bases left in between. Looked up from germline, CDR1 is SGHNT and CDR2 is YENEEA. The CDR3 covers 14 residues. The CDR3 sequence: CASSSGRNSYEQYF. CDR3 nucleotides: TGTGCCAGCAGCTCGGGTCGGAACTCCTACGAGCAGTACTTC.

This clone was seen more than once but under ten times. The gene calls are TRBV6-1 and TRBJ1-1; 8 bases fit TRBD1. The V gene's germline CDR1 is MNHNS and CDR2 SASEGT. This CDR3 is built from 12 residues. With 10 bases clipped from V and 4 bases from J, the junction kept 5 bases outside the gene matches. CDR3 sequence reads: CATDRGSTEAFF. In DNA, the CDR3 is TGTGCCACCGACAGGGGCAGCACTGAAGCTTTCTTT.

The chain links TRBV19 to TRBJ1-5, with 7 bases fitting TRBD1. J lost 4 bases, V lost 10 bases, and 7 bases had no gene match. This CDR3 contains 13 residues. The V gene's germline CDR1 is LNHDA and CDR2 SQIVND (reference sequence). CDR3 in amino acids: CATGDRQNQPQHF. Written as DNA, the CDR3 is TGTGCCACTGGGGACAGACAGAATCAGCCCCAGCATTTT.

The rearrangement links TRBV19 to TRBJ2-1; TRBD1 aligns across 7 bases. The junction had 15 bases not matched to a gene; V was cut back by 3 bases and J by 4 bases. CDR1 is LNHDA and CDR2 is SQIVND in the germline V gene (reference sequence). The CDR3 runs 18 residues. CDR3 loop: CASSISTRQGRGYNEQFF. The CDR3 DNA sequence: TGTGCCAGTAGTATCTCCACCCGACAGGGTCGAGGATACAATGAGCAGTTCTTC.

The chain links TRBV4-3 to TRBJ2-7, with TRBD2 matching 10 bases. V trimming: 2 bases; J trimming: 4 bases; junction bases outside the gene matches: 2. In germline, CDR1 is LGHNA, CDR2 YSLEER. The CDR3 loop spans 14 amino acids. This chain's CDR3 is CASSQIAGGYEQYF. For the CDR3, the DNA is TGCGCCAGCAGCCAAATAGCGGGGGGTTACGAGCAGTACTTC.

This clone is a singleton in its sample. V usage is TRBV2 and J usage is TRBJ1-6; 9 positions match TRBD1. The ends lost 3 bases at V and 7 bases at J; junction bases unmatched: 4. The CDR3 sequence is 15 residues long. From germline, CDR1 is SNHLY and CDR2 FYNNEI. CDR3 sequence: CASSDQGQGNSPLHF. The DNA of the CDR3 is TGTGCCAGCAGTGACCAGGGACAGGGAAATTCACCCCTCCACTTT.